The text below deals with one T cell receptor beta chain. Its target is unknown. The sample is drawn from a study of blood T cells in healthy people across ages. Next came a second PCR, run for about 7 to 12 cycles, which used a sample-barcoded 5' primer along with a J-beta primer mix. Each cDNA was tagged by a template-switch adaptor containing 12 random nucleotides. Per-sample output comprised a minimum of 2.5 million paired-end reads containing CDR3. MiXCR, run by TCRdb on the 5' RACE reads, gives a single entry per CDR3 protein. The sample yields about 1.7 million distinct CDR3 sequences, 28% seen once. Drawing of peripheral blood yielded about 9.6 milliliters from each donor. Findings and caveats of the study: With age, beta diversity per million T cells declined roughly linearly, significantly by 40.

This CDR3 is 15 amino acids long. The V segment lost 6 bases and the J segment 0 bases; nucleotides outside the gene matches: 4. The V gene's germline CDR1 is SNHLY and CDR2 FYNNEI. The chain has TRBV2 and TRBJ2-4, with 8 bases matching TRBD2. The sequenced material came from blood. This clonotype was sampled from a woman in her 30s in good health. The CDR3 region has the DNA TGTGCCAGCAGAGAGCGGGGGCTAGCCAAAAACATTCAGTACTTC. It yields the protein CASRERGLAKNIQYF.